Here is one T cell receptor beta chain with its context. This clonotype was seen only a few times. There is no known antigen for this receptor. The sample holds no much larger clone one base away, and base qualities are not on file. The protocol used for the library was 5' RACE. These reads were obtained on a NextSeq 500. To correct for sequencing error and PCR bias, the TCR library protocol tagged individual cDNA molecules with unique molecular identifiers. Both TCR alpha and beta chains were sequenced, and tight co-correlation was observed between alpha and beta sequence abundances in each sample. The published analysis was carried out like this. V gene, J gene and CDR3 annotation of TCR sequences was performed with Decombinator V4. TCRs were defined as expanded if a significant change between any two time points was detected under a Poisson model with p below 0.0001. TCR abundances were normalised to the total number of TCRs sequenced per sample and expressed as counts per million. MAIT TCRs were defined by TRAV1-2 paired with TRAJ12, TRAJ20 or TRAJ33, and iNKT TCRs by TRAV10 paired with TRAJ18. A search of VDJdb, accessed on 1 November 2021, was run for TCRs annotated to CMV, EBV and SARS-CoV-2, with TCRs annotated for multiple antigens excluded. TCRdb's own reprocessing of the public reads used fastp at Q25 and MiXCR and kept productive beta chains. Rows matching on CDR3 protein sequence are summarized as one entry with the most common DNA and genes. The V and J calls were not made by the authors but by TCRdb's processing. The sample records some 21,000 distinct CDR3 sequences, over 4% of which are singletons. Jointly, the top ten make up around 7.3% of the sample.

A case-control design nested within a healthcare worker cohort in London, UK, was used, with weekly nasopharyngeal swab PCR tests and blood sampling performed. Healthcare workers were recruited during the week of the UK lockdown, between 23 and 31 March 2020, and followed weekly for up to roughly 16 weeks. The germline V gene sets CDR1 to MNHEY and CDR2 to SVGAGI. The CDR3, from cysteine to phenylalanine, totals 13 residues. Just the 39-base CDR3 DNA is kept, in frame starting at base 1. Trimming takes 6 bases from V and 5 bases from J, and the germline ends sit 12 bases apart. The sample belongs to a study of early T cells in non-severe SARS-CoV-2 infection (TCRdb year 2021). Broadly, across the study: TCR sequencing used bulk RNA from unsorted whole blood, so alpha and beta chains could not be paired.

Findings and caveats that apply to the study as a whole: VDJdb matching was skewed toward anti-spike CD8 responses, so virus-specific expansions were likely underestimated and private and CD4 specificities were missed.

This sequence was found in an adult who was a healthcare worker with PCR-confirmed SARS-CoV-2 infection or an uninfected control (not recorded which). This sequence uses TRBV6-5 and TRBJ2-3, with TRBD1 tentatively as D gene (6 bases match). Sequences were obtained from whole blood. The sequence in DNA is TGTGCCAGCAGACCGACAGGACAAGATACGCAGTATTTT. Protein translation: CASRPTGQDTQYF.